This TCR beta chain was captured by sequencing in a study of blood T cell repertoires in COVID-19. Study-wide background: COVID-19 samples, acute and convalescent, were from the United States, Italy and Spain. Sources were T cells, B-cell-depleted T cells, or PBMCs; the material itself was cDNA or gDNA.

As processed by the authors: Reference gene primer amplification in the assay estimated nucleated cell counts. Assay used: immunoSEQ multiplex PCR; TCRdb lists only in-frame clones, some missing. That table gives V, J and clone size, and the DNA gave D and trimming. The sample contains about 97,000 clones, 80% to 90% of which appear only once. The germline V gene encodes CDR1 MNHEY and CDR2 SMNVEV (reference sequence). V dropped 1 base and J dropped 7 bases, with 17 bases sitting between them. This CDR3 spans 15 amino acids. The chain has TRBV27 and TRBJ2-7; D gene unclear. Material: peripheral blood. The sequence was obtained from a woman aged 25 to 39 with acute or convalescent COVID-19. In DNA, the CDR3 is TGTGCCAGCAGTTTATTCTCTGCAGGTCCCCTGGAGCAGTACTTC. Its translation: CASSLFSAGPLEQYF.